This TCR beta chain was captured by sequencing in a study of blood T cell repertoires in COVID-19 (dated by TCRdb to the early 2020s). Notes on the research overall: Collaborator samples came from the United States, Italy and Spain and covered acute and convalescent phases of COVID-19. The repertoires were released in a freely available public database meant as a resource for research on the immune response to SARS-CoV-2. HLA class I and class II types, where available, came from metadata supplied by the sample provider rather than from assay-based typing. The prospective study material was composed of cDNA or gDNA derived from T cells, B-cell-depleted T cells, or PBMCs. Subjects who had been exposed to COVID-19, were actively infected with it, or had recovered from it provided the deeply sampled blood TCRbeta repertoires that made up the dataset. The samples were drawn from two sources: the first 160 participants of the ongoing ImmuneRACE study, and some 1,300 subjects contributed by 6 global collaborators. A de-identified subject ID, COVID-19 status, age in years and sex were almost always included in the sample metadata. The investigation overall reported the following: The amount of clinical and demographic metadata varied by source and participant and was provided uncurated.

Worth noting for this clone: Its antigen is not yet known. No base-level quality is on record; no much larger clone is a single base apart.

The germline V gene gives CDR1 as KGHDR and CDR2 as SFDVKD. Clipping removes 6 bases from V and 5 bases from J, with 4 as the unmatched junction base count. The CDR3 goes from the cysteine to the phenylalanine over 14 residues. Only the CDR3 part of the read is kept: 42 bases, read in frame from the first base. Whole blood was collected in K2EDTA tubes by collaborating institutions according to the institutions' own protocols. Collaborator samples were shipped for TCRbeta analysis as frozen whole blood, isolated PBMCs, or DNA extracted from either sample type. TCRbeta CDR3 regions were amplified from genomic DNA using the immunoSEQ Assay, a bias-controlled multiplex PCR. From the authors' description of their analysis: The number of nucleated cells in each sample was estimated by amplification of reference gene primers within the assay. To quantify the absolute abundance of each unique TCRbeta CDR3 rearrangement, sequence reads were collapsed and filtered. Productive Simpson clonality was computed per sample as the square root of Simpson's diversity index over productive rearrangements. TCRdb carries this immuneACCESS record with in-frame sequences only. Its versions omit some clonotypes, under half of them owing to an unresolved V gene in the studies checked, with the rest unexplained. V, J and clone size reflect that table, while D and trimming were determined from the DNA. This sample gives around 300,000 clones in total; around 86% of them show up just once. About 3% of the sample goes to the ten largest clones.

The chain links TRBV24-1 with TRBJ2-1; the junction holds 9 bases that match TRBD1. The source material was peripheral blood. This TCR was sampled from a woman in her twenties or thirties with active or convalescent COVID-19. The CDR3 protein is CATSPGQGNNEQFF. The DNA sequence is TGTGCCACCAGTCCGGGACAGGGAAACAATGAGCAGTTCTTC.